This TCR beta chain was retrieved from a study of cytomegalovirus exposure and HLA in healthy donors. Study-wide results and caveats: Earlier analysis looked at TCR beta V segments, and most were productive about 87% or about 30% of the time. CMV antigen specificity was confirmed in vitro for three CMV-associated chains. Further analysis, carried out later, found HLA-associated TCR beta chains more clonally expanded than equally common other chains.

Every donor was a healthy person donating bone marrow. PCR involved 60 Vbeta and 13 Jbeta primers. Sequencing used immunoSEQ multiplex PCR; TCRdb keeps in-frame clones, though not all of them. The sample lists over 150,000 clones, approximately 80% occurring once. V was shortened by 4 bases and J by 4 bases, with 14 bases between the two germline ends. The CDR3 is made up of 15 amino acids. CDR1 and CDR2 (germline): LGHNA, YNFKEQ. A note on this clone: Its antigen is as yet unknown.

Sequenced input: PBMCs. This TCR came from a boy between 2 and 10 years old in good health and CMV-seronegative. J is TRBJ2-1 and V is TRBV4-2, with D possibly matching TRBD1 (6 bases). CDR3 sequence reads: CASSPLGAPYNEQFF. The CDR3 nucleotides read TGTGCCAGCAGCCCGTTGGGGGCCCCATACAATGAGCAGTTCTTC.